The present T cell receptor (beta chain) was sequenced within a study of cytomegalovirus exposure and HLA in healthy donors. Primers for the PCR totalled 60 Vbeta and 13 Jbeta. Sequencing was performed with immunoSEQ multiplex PCR; in TCRdb, only in-frame clones are kept and a portion is missing. Here the sample spans 90,000 to 120,000 clones, about 80% being singletons. The V and J ends lost 8 bases and 0 bases respectively, with 4 bases between them. The CDR3 is 12 residues long. Germline CDR1 MNHEY, CDR2 SMNVEV (reference sequence). This TCR came from a man aged 45 to 65 in good health and CMV-seropositive. The specimen was PBMCs. J is TRBJ2-2 and V is TRBV27, with unresolved D. The CDR3 DNA is TGTGCCAGCTCCGCGAACACCGGGGAGCTGTTTTTT. As protein: CASSANTGELFF.